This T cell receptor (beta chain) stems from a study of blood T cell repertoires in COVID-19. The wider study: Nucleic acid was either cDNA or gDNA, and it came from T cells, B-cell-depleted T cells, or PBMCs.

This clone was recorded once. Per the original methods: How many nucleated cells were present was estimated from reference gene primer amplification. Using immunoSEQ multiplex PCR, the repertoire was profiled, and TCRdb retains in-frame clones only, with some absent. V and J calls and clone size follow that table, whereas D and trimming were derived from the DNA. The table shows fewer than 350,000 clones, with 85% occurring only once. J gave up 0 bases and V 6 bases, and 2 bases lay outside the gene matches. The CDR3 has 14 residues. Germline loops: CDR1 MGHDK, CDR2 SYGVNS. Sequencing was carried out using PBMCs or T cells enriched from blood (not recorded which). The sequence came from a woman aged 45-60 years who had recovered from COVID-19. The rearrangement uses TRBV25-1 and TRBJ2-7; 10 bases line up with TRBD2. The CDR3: CASRASGSSYEQYF. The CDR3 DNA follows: TGTGCCAGCAGGGCTAGCGGGAGCTCCTACGAGCAGTACTTC.